This record concerns one TCR beta chain sequence. Its antigen is unknown. These data belong to a study of cytomegalovirus exposure and HLA in healthy donors. General study findings and limits: Most TCRs appeared rarely, but some public TCRs recurred in many donors. It was 150 to 200 TCR beta chains that were listed as cytomegalovirus-associated.

This CDR3 has 14 residues. Between the trimmed V and J ends, which lost 2 bases and 6 bases, there was a span of 12 bases. CDR1 SGDLS and CDR2 YYNGEE come from the germline V gene. Data came from immunoSEQ multiplex PCR; TCRdb stores just in-frame clones and leaves some out. The data hold fewer than 350,000 clones, with over 75% observed a single time. Material for sequencing was PBMCs. This chain connects TRBV9 to TRBJ1-3; possible D gene TRBD1, 6 bases. This receptor was identified in a woman aged 18-30 years in good health and CMV-seronegative. The CDR3 coding sequence is TGTGCCAGCAGCGTCACAGGGAAGGAAAACACCATATATTTT. Residues: CASSVTGKENTIYF.